This TCR beta chain originates from a study of T-cell memory formation after mild COVID-19. Study in general: TCR clusters were mostly confined to one donor each. Notes on the study in general: Pre-infection memory already had some responding clones, implying cross-reactive memory joined. Day 15 to 85 contractors were CD4/CD8 balanced; later expanders leaned CD4+. The authors did not confirm SARS-CoV-2 specificity of second-wave clones peaking day 37.

On this clonotype: Antigen: not known.

Using its own MiXCR run on the 5' RACE reads, TCRdb lists one record per CDR3 protein. The sample holds 350,000 to 550,000 distinct CDR3 sequences, roughly 18% seen once. CDR1 SGHVS and CDR2 FQNEAQ come from the germline V gene. Between the trimmed V and J ends, which lost 6 bases and 6 bases, there was a span of 12 bases. There are 13 residues in the CDR3. Sequences were obtained from PBMCs or a T cell subset sorted from them (not recorded which). This clonotype originated in a man aged 18 to 29 who had mild COVID-19 (a few samples of this study predate the infection). Cell type and time point are not known. The rearrangement links TRBV7-8 to TRBJ1-5; no firm D call. This chain's CDR3 is CASSFSDGQPQHF. CDR3 DNA sequence: TGTGCCAGCAGTTTTTCGGACGGTCAGCCCCAGCATTTT. The variable domain in full, completed from reference TRBV7-8 and TRBJ1-5, reads GAGVSQSPRYKVAKRGQDVALRCDPISGHVSLFWYQQALGQGPEFLTYFQNEAQLDKSGLPSDRFFAERPEGSVSTLKIQRTQQEDSAVYLCASSFSDGQPQHFGDGTRLSIL.